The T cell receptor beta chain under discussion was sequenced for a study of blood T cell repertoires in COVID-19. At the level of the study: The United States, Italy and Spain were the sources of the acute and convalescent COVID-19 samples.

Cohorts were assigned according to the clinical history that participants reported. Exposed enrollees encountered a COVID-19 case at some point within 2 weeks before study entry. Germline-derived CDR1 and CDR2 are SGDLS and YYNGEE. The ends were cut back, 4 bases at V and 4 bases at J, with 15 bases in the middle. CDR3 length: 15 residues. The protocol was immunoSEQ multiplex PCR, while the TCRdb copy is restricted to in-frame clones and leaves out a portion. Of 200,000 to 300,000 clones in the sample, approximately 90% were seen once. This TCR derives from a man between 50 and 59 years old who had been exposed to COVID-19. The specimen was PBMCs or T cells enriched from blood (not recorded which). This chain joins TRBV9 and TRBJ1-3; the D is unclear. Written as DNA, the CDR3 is TGTGCCAGCAGCCCTGCCGGTGGTCAAGGAAACACCATATATTTT. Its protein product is CASSPAGGQGNTIYF.